These T cell receptor beta chains were read from a single sample in a study of blood T cell repertoires in COVID-19. Profiled with immunoSEQ multiplex PCR; TCRdb holds only in-frame clones, not every one. This table has tens of thousands of clones, about nine tenths appearing once. Sequencing was carried out using peripheral blood. These receptors all stem from a man in his 70s with acute or convalescent COVID-19. Each CDR3 is given with its conserved first and last residue. A D gene is named only where the DNA matches it firmly. Not every row has a clone size; where given, it reads once, few, many or a size class.

TRBJ2-2 | NA | NA | TRBV19 | CASIQGNTGELFF | TGTGCCAGTATCCAGGGAAACACCGGGGAGCTGTTTTTT
TRBJ1-2 | NA | once | TRBV15 | CATSRVYRNNYGYTF | TGTGCCACCAGCAGAGTTTACAGGAATAACTATGGCTACACCTTC
TRBJ2-4 | NA | NA | TRBV19 | CASSIRGGPLGIQYF | TGTGCCAGTAGTATAAGAGGGGGACCCCTAGGCATTCAGTACTTC
TRBJ1-2 | NA | NA | TRBV4-1 | CASSQPTQGFYYGYTF | TGCGCCAGCAGCCAGCCGACACAGGGTTTTTACTATGGCTACACCTTC
TRBJ1-3 | NA | NA | TRBV7-2 | CASSLDLRPGNTIYF | TGTGCCAGCAGCTTAGATTTGCGGCCTGGAAACACCATATATTTT
TRBJ1-5 | NA | NA | TRBV19 | CASSITRVDGGQPQHF | TGTGCCAGTAGTATAACCAGGGTAGATGGCGGTCAGCCCCAGCATTTT
TRBJ1-6 | TRBD1 | NA | TRBV18 | CASQGVFYNSPLHF | TGTGCCAGTCAGGGGGTTTTTTATAATTCACCCCTCCACTTT
TRBJ2-7 | TRBD1 | few | TRBV9 | CASSSGQGVYEQYF | TGTGCCAGCAGCTCTGGACAGGGGGTCTACGAGCAGTACTTC
TRBJ2-1 | NA | once | TRBV6-6 | CASVGGSYNEQFF | TGTGCCAGCGTGGGGGGCTCCTACAATGAGCAGTTCTTC
TRBJ2-7 | NA | few | TRBV6-4 | CASSREEGYEQYF | TGTGCCAGCAGTAGGGAGGAGGGCTACGAGCAGTACTTC
TRBJ1-4 | TRBD1 | NA | TRBV30 | CAWSGTTGLSNEKLFF | TGTGCCTGGAGTGGGACGACAGGGCTATCTAATGAAAAACTGTTTTTT
TRBJ2-2 | NA | NA | TRBV7-2 | CASLSGGLRTGELFF | TGTGCCAGCCTTTCGGGCGGGCTTAGGACCGGGGAGCTGTTTTTT
TRBJ2-1 | TRBD1 | NA | TRBV6-2/TRBV6-3 | CASSHSLDRATYNEQFF | TGTGCCAGCAGCCACTCCCTAGACAGGGCAACCTACAATGAGCAGTTCTTC
TRBJ1-2 | TRBD1 | NA | TRBV6-5 | CASSTTQGGRYGYTF | TGTGCCAGCAGTACCACACAGGGGGGAAGGTATGGCTACACCTTC
TRBJ2-3 | NA | NA | TRBV15 | CATSSPVSLVEDTDTQYF | TGTGCCACCAGCAGCCCAGTCAGTCTAGTGGAAGACACAGATACGCAGTATTTT
TRBJ2-5 | TRBD2 | NA | TRBV2 | CASIRGGETQYF | TGTGCCAGCATCCGGGGGGGAGAGACCCAGTACTTC
TRBJ1-2 | TRBD1 | NA | TRBV20-1 | CSAGQENGYTF | TGCAGTGCCGGACAGGAGAATGGCTACACCTTC
TRBJ1-6 | TRBD1 | NA | TRBV3-1/TRBV3-2 | CASRGGNSPLHF | TGTGCCAGCAGAGGGGGCAATTCACCCCTCCACTTT
TRBJ2-3 | NA | NA | TRBV29-1 | CSAPQLDTQYF | TGCAGCGCCCCGCAGTTAGATACGCAGTATTTT
TRBJ1-1 | NA | NA | TRBV6-5 | CASSYSGQGSEAFF | TGTGCCAGCAGTTACTCGGGCCAGGGGTCTGAAGCTTTCTTT
TRBJ1-4 | TRBD1 | NA | TRBV5-5 | CASSTDRGLVYEKLFF | TGTGCCAGCAGCACGGACAGGGGGCTGGTATATGAAAAACTGTTTTTT
TRBJ2-7 | TRBD1 | NA | TRBV11-3 | CASSRRTGYEQYF | TGTGCCAGCAGCCGACGGACAGGTTACGAGCAGTACTTC
TRBJ2-2 | NA | NA | TRBV6-5 | CASRWQGTGELFF | TGTGCCAGCAGATGGCAGGGTACCGGGGAGCTGTTTTTT
TRBJ1-5 | NA | NA | TRBV20-1 | CSASPIGGSNQPQHF | TGCAGTGCTAGTCCCATCGGGGGGAGCAATCAGCCCCAGCATTTT
TRBJ2-1 | TRBD2 | NA | TRBV4-1 | CASSQDLLGSGGHYNEQFF | TGCGCCAGCAGCCAAGACCTCCTCGGGAGCGGGGGGCACTACAATGAGCAGTTCTTC
TRBJ2-2 | NA | NA | TRBV28 | CASSTTGLNTGELFF | TGTGCCAGCAGCACTACAGGGTTGAACACCGGGGAGCTGTTTTTT
TRBJ2-5 | NA | NA | TRBV6-5 | CASSLAAQETQYF | TGTGCCAGCTCCTTAGCGGCACAAGAGACCCAGTACTTC
TRBJ2-7 | TRBD1 | NA | TRBV10-1 | CASSDQMSGPGDREYEQYF | TGCGCCAGCAGTGACCAAATGTCGGGACCTGGGGACAGGGAGTACGAGCAGTACTTC
TRBJ1-6 | NA | NA | TRBV7-2 | CASSLGLGGARSPLHF | TGTGCCAGCAGCTTAGGGTTGGGTGGGGCTCGGTCACCCCTCCACTTT
TRBJ2-6 | NA | NA | TRBV4-2 | CASSPRGVVANVLTF | TGTGCCAGCAGCCCCCGCGGGGTTGTGGCCAACGTCCTGACTTTC
TRBJ1-2 | NA | NA | TRBV4-1 | CASSQVATYGYTF | TGCGCCAGCAGCCAAGTAGCCACCTATGGCTACACCTTC
TRBJ1-1 | NA | NA | TRBV28 | CASSLFGSYMNTEAFF | TGTGCCAGCAGTTTATTCGGGTCTTACATGAACACTGAAGCTTTCTTT
TRBJ2-7 | TRBD1 | NA | TRBV12-3/TRBV12-4 | CASRGTGVYEQYF | TGTGCCAGCAGAGGGACAGGGGTCTACGAGCAGTACTTC